This TCR beta chain was observed in a study of shared clonotypes between healthy human individuals. After removal of 2 bases from V and 8 bases from J, the junction contained 16 bases not matched to a gene. The germline CDR1 and CDR2 sequences are SGDLS and YYNGEE. There are 17 residues in the CDR3. The donor cohort consisted entirely of Caucasian adults residing in Nashville, Tennessee. Unsorted PBMC replicate PCRs used 300 to 350 ng DNA, 25,000 to 35,000 T cell genomes. Measured with immunoSEQ multiplex PCR; TCRdb has only the in-frame clones, and not every one. The sample contains fewer than 550,000 clones, about three quarters of which appear only once.

The sample consisted of PBMCs. This chain joins TRBV9 and TRBJ2-4; TRBD2 aligns across 7 bases. The source is a woman in her thirties or forties in good health. Some clones in this sample may be carry-over from other donors' samples. CDR3 region: CASSVSPGSGIEDIQYF. CDR3 bases: TGTGCCAGCAGCGTCTCCCCCGGCAGCGGGATAGAGGACATTCAGTACTTC.